This TCR beta chain was retrieved from a study of neurological immune-mediated disorders. General study findings and limits: One related-CDR3 cluster, which may be a signature, held the repertoires of 18 of 34 multiple sclerosis patients after phylogenetic grouping. HTLV-1-associated myelopathy showed the most TCR clonal expansion; multiple sclerosis the least, below healthy controls.

As for the cDNA, it was generated by 5'RACE with 10-nucleotide random UMIs. TCRdb recomputed calls from the 5' RACE reads with MiXCR, one row per CDR3 protein. Counted here are around 130,000 distinct CDR3 sequences, more than 2.5% occurring once; the ten biggest clones make up over 1%. As to this clonotype: Its antigen is still unknown.

PBMCs stored at -80 C, numbering 2 million, were the origin of the unsorted libraries. Trimming took off 4 bases at V and 0 bases at J, with 7 bases between the two ends. The CDR3 loop spans 14 amino acids. From germline, CDR1 is MNHGY and CDR2 SVAAGI. The V and J genes are TRBV6-9 and TRBJ2-4; D is ambiguous. Sequences were obtained from PBMCs. The receptor was isolated from a young woman with multiple sclerosis. The CDR3 here is CASSSWGAKNIQYF. The CDR3 region has the DNA TGTGCCAGCAGTTCCTGGGGAGCCAAAAACATTCAGTACTTC.